This T cell receptor beta chain originates from a study of Tregs in tolerant kidney transplant recipients. This clone was seen just once. Its target is not known. There are 12 residues in the CDR3. Trimming removed 2 bases from V and 15 bases from J, with 14 bases in between. Per germline, CDR1 SNHLY and CDR2 FYNNEI. Study-wide results and caveats: Validation in larger populations is needed because few patients were studied. The most relevant donor-specific Treg TCRbeta repertoire apparently came from expansion with activated donor B cells.

Repertoires were generated with immunoSEQ multiplex PCR, while TCRdb's copy carries only in-frame clones and drops some. The top ten clones hold less than 0.75% of a sample with tens of thousands of clones, 75% to 95% of them seen once. Thawed PBMCs were FACS-sorted into unstimulated CD4+CD25+CD127- regulatory T cells, CD4+CD25- non-regulatory cells, CD4 and CD8 cells. An overnight rest at 37°C with about 220 IU/ml IL-2 preceded regulatory T cell sorting from thawed PBMCs. J is TRBJ2-1 and V is TRBV2, with D uncertain. Sequenced input: Tregs from blood. The source is a human donor in good health. The CDR3, as DNA: TGTGCCAGCAGTGAATCTGGGCCCCTGGCGTTCTTC. Its translation: CASSESGPLAFF.